The 15 T cell receptor beta chains given below trace back to one sample, sequenced in a study of blood T cells in healthy people across ages (dated by TCRdb to 2014 to 2015). Library generation was performed with 5' RACE. A second about 7 to 12 cycle PCR used a sample-barcoded 5' primer and a J-beta primer mix. Using fastp trimming at Q25 and MiXCR clonotype assembly, TCRdb reanalyzed the public sequencing data and kept in-frame beta chains. Rows merge per CDR3 protein into single entries with the most common DNA and genes. This sample gives 1,800,000 or so distinct CDR3 sequences in total; roughly two fifths of them show up just once. Jointly, the top ten make up roughly 23% of the sample. The sequenced sample was blood. These receptors were obtained from a human donor in good health.

The chain combines TRBV29-1 with TRBJ1-6, with D perhaps matching TRBD1 (5 bases). The CDR3 length is 13 residues. Trimming cost V 5 bases and J 2 bases, with 7 bases left between them. Germline V gene lookup returns CDR1 SQVTM and CDR2 ANQGSEA. CDR3 bases: TGCAGCGTTACGACAGCCTATAATTCACCCCTCCACTTT. Translation gives CSVTTAYNSPLHF.

The chain combines TRBV29-1 with TRBJ2-3; no firm D call. The ends were cut back, 0 bases at V and 0 bases at J, with 19 bases in the middle. The CDR3 totals 18 residues. The germline V gene encodes CDR1 SQVTM and CDR2 ANQGSEA. CDR3: CSVEDRLEQSTSTDTQYF. In DNA, the CDR3 is TGCAGCGTTGAAGATCGTTTAGAACAGTCCACTAGCACAGATACGCAGTATTTT.

The genes are TRBV19 and TRBJ1-1; TRBD1 might be the D (6 bases). This CDR3 region has 13 residues. The germline V and J ends were trimmed by 3 bases and 5 bases, with 10 bases remaining between them. CDR1 and CDR2 from the germline V gene are LNHDA and SQIVND (reference sequence). The CDR3 region is CASSIQQGTEAFF. The CDR3, as DNA: TGTGCCAGTAGTATTCAACAGGGTACTGAAGCTTTCTTT.

The V gene is TRBV2, the J gene TRBJ1-5; D gene ambiguous. V was cut by 6 bases and J by 6 bases, with 9 bases left in between. Germline V gives CDR1 SNHLY, CDR2 FYNNEI. The CDR3 totals 12 residues. CDR3 sequence: CASRGRGQPQHF. CDR3 sequence (DNA): TGTGCCAGCAGGGGGAGAGGTCAGCCCCAGCATTTT.

This chain uses TRBV5-1 with TRBJ1-1; perhaps TRBD1 as D (5 bases). V was shortened by 4 bases and J by 2 bases, with 15 bases between the two germline ends. This CDR3 has 15 residues. Germline V gene lookup returns CDR1 SGHRS and CDR2 YFSETQ. The CDR3 nucleotides read TGCGCCAGCAGCGAAGCGACAGCTCGTAACACTGAAGCTTTCTTT. The encoded protein is CASSEATARNTEAFF.

The chain recombines TRBV18 with TRBJ1-2; 7 positions agree with TRBD1. Per germline, CDR1 KGHSH and CDR2 LQKENI. The V and J ends lost 3 bases and 9 bases, in that order; junction bases with no gene match: 16. This CDR3 is 16 amino acids long. The CDR3 spells CASSPSINRDSGSYTF. The CDR3, as DNA: TGTGCCAGCTCACCGTCAATAAATCGGGACAGCGGGAGCTACACCTTC.

This clonotype has just a few counts. This sequence joins TRBV6-6 and TRBJ1-6; 10 bases are shared with TRBD1. The CDR3 consists of 15 residues. Germline values: CDR1 MNHNY, CDR2 SVGAGI (reference sequence). Trimming took 7 bases from V and 5 from J; bases not matched to a gene: 5. This chain's CDR3 is CASTPGTGDNSPLHF. In nucleotides, the CDR3 is TGTGCCAGCACCCCCGGGACAGGGGATAATTCACCCCTCCACTTT.

This chain joins TRBV29-1 and TRBJ2-3; D is possibly TRBD1 or TRBD2 (5 bases each). CDR3 size: 14 residues. Per germline, CDR1 SQVTM and CDR2 ANQGSEA. V was trimmed by 3 bases and J by 4 bases, leaving 14 bases between them. This CDR3 reads CSVEGPEGSDTQYF. DNA of the CDR3: TGCAGCGTTGAGGGACCAGAAGGTTCAGATACGCAGTATTTT.

The V and J genes are TRBV7-3 and TRBJ1-2, with no clear D. The CDR3 covers 13 residues. V lost 5 bases and J lost 5, with 12 bases in between. The germline V gene has CDR1 SGHTA and CDR2 FQGTGA. CDR3 in amino acids: CASSETPGYGYTF. CDR3 bases: TGTGCCAGCAGCGAAACGCCCGGGTATGGCTACACCTTC.

This chain uses TRBV4-1 with TRBJ2-1, with 9 bases identical to TRBD2. The CDR3 has 15 amino acids. After removal of 5 bases from V and 8 bases from J, the junction contained 10 bases not matched to a gene. Germline-derived CDR1 and CDR2 are MGHRA and YSYEKL. CDR3 DNA sequence: TGCGCCAGCAGCGGAGTCCTAGCGGGGCCGTATGAGCAGTTCTTC. Its translation is CASSGVLAGPYEQFF.

A single count supports this clonotype. The chain is built from TRBV24-1 and TRBJ2-3; 10 bases are shared with TRBD1. The germline V gene has CDR1 KGHDR and CDR2 SFDVKD. The CDR3 totals 18 residues. With 3 bases clipped from V and 5 bases from J, the junction kept 13 bases outside the gene matches. CDR3: CATSDVSGTGVSGDTQYF. The CDR3 bases are TGTGCCACCAGTGATGTCTCCGGGACAGGGGTTTCAGGAGATACGCAGTATTTT.

The V and J genes are TRBV10-3 and TRBJ2-4; 9 bases line up with TRBD2. The DNA end lines up better with TRBJ2-7; the J call may be wrong. Germline V CDR1 and CDR2: ENHRY, SYGVKD. This CDR3 contains 15 residues. The CDR3 is CAISDPRGGCYEQYF. The CDR3 coding sequence is TGTGCCATCAGTGACCCGCGGGGGGGGTGCTACGAGCAGTACTTC.

The rearrangement joins TRBV6-2 or TRBV6-3 to TRBJ1-2; 7 bases line up with TRBD1. J gave up 6 bases and V 4 bases, and 8 bases lay outside the gene matches. The CDR3 has 14 residues. The germline CDR1 and CDR2 sequences are MNHEY and SVGEGT. The CDR3 DNA sequence: TGTGCCAGCAGTTTGCGACAGGGTTACGATGGCTACACCTTC. It yields the protein CASSLRQGYDGYTF.

This clonotype has more than one count but fewer than ten. The chain couples TRBV12-3 or TRBV12-4 to TRBJ1-4; no clear D. The length of the CDR3 is 9 residues. The V gene lost 1 base and the J gene lost 16 bases, with 4 bases spanning the gap. The CDR3 reads CASSLGRFF. In nucleotides, the CDR3 is TGTGCCAGCAGTTTAGGCAGGTTTTTT.

This clonotype occurred once. The V call is TRBV6-5, the J call TRBJ2-5, with D tentatively TRBD1 (5 bases). The CDR3 extends over 12 amino acids. V was pared by 6 bases and J by 11 bases, with 16 bases between. The V gene's germline CDR1 is MNHEY and CDR2 SVGAGI. Here the CDR3 DNA reads TGTGCCAGCAGGCGGAAGGGGTACGGACAGTACTTC. It translates to CASRRKGYGQYF.